This TCR beta chain was identified during a study of OX40 agonist ivuxolimab in advanced cancers. Study context: Every 2 weeks, patients got intravenous ivuxolimab at one of six dose levels (0.01-10 mg/kg). Three patients responded partially, comprising one with hepatocellular carcinoma and two with cutaneous melanoma.

Study-level findings and limits: Clonal expansion was among the lowest in partial responders at 0.1-3.0 mg/kg, especially CD8+. At doses 0.1 to 3.0 mg/kg, CD4+ and CD8+ clones expanded.

This clone was seen a single time. Its antigen is not identified. Germline V gene lookup returns CDR1 MNHEY and CDR2 SMNVEV (reference sequence). J lost 7 bases, V lost 5 bases, and 13 bases had no gene match. The CDR3 runs 17 residues. Libraries were prepared by immunoSEQ multiplex PCR; TCRdb keeps only in-frame clonotypes and omits some of them. The data hold more than 55,000 clones, with 85% to 90% observed a single time. This sequence joins TRBV27 and TRBJ2-3, with 12 bases fitting TRBD2. Sample: CD4+ or CD8+ T cells sorted from blood, taken in a trial of the OX40 agonist ivuxolimab. The sequence was obtained from an adult with an advanced solid tumor such as melanoma, head and neck, liver or kidney cancer. For the CDR3, the DNA is TGTGCCAGCAGTCCGATTCGGACTAGCGGGGCGGAAAATACGCAGTATTTT. It yields the protein CASSPIRTSGAENTQYF.